This T cell receptor beta chain originates from a study of identical twins. TCRdb re-analysed the 5' RACE reads in MiXCR, keeping a single row per CDR3 protein. Of 1,800,000 or so distinct CDR3 sequences listed, under 35% are singletons. The CDR3 contains 14 residues. Trimming stripped 6 bases from V and 9 bases from J, with 18 bases between. Remarks on this clonotype: What it binds is unknown.

Study-wide findings and caveats: The study found weaker excess twin sharing in beta out-of-frame sequences. Analyses of zero insertions could be partly confounded by invariant MAIT and iNKT cells. Modelling underestimated the level of out-of-frame TCR alpha sharing observed in monozygotic twins.

Input material: cord blood. The chain has TRBV12-3 or TRBV12-4 and TRBJ2-1; D perhaps matches TRBD2 (6 bases). This clonotype was sampled from a newborn girl in good health. The CDR3 nucleotides read TGTGCCAGCAGATCGGGGGATTTGGTGGGTGAGCAGTTCTTC. Protein product: CASRSGDLVGEQFF.